This T cell receptor (beta chain) was sequenced for a study of identical twins. MiXCR, run by TCRdb on the 5' RACE reads, gives a single entry per CDR3 protein. Of some 240,000 distinct CDR3 sequences in the sample, about 11% were seen once. In its sample, this clonotype was seen many times. With 3 bases removed from V and 5 bases from J, the gap between germline ends came to 14 bases. The CDR3 has 14 amino acids. The germline V gene has CDR1 SGHRS and CDR2 YFSETQ. The V gene is TRBV5-1, the J gene TRBJ1-1; D is possibly TRBD1 (5 bases). This clonotype originated in a man aged 45-65 years in good health. Input material: memory T cells sorted from blood. CDR3 DNA sequence: TGCGCCAGCAGCTGGGGACGCCGAGGGACTGAAGCTTTCTTT. It yields the protein CASSWGRRGTEAFF.